A selection of T cell receptor beta chains follows, all from one sample in a study of T cells in Graves' hyperthyroidism and ophthalmopathy. MiXCR, applied by TCRdb to the multiplex PCR reads, yields one record per CDR3 protein. The sample consists of over 550,000 distinct CDR3 sequences, 16% of them appearing once. Specimen: blood. Receptors were obtained from a young woman with Graves' hyperthyroidism. The CDR3 runs from the conserved cysteine through the conserved F or W. Fields, in order: V gene, J gene, clone size, D gene, CDR3 protein, CDR3 DNA. The D gene is left open where the match is weak. Size values are once, few and many counts, or a class for expanded clones, and some rows have none.

TRBV6-2/TRBV6-3	TRBJ2-7	many	-	CASSDAGGKNEQYF	TGTGCCAGCAGCGATGCCGGGGGCAAAAACGAGCAGTACTTC
TRBV2	TRBJ2-5	many	TRBD1	CASSYSGGQGALAEYF	TGTGCCAGCAGTTACTCGGGAGGACAGGGGGCCCTGGCGGAGTACTTC
TRBV3-1	TRBJ2-1	many	TRBD2	CASSHNTLAPIEQFF	TGTGCCAGCAGCCACAATACACTAGCGCCAATTGAGCAGTTCTTC
TRBV12-3/TRBV12-4	TRBJ1-6	many	TRBD1	CASSTRQGGSPLHF	TGTGCCAGCAGTACTCGACAGGGAGGTTCACCCCTCCACTTT
TRBV19	TRBJ1-4	-	-	CASSFLWAAGTNEKLFF	TGTGCCAGTAGTTTTTTGTGGGCAGCTGGCACTAATGAAAAACTGTTTTTT
TRBV20-1	TRBJ2-7	-	-	CSATDRFYEQYF	TGCAGTGCCACCGACAGATTCTACGAGCAGTACTTC
TRBV6-6	TRBJ2-5	many	-	CASSYSGTYQETQYF	TGTGCCAGCAGTTACTCCGGCACGTACCAAGAGACCCAGTACTTC
TRBV5-6	TRBJ1-2	few	-	CASSPGQSQLYGYTF	TGTGCCAGCAGCCCTGGACAGTCGCAACTCTATGGCTACACCTTC
TRBV6-5	TRBJ1-3	-	-	CASSYGGRTSGNTIYF	TGTGCCAGCAGTTACGGGGGACGGACCTCTGGAAACACCATATATTTT
TRBV7-9	TRBJ2-1	many	TRBD2	CVISTSDFNEQFF	TGTGTCATCAGCACTAGCGATTTCAATGAGCAGTTCTTC
TRBV9	TRBJ2-1	few	-	CASSVEGGGYNEQFF	TGTGCCAGCAGCGTAGAGGGCGGAGGTTACAATGAGCAGTTCTTC
TRBV12-3/TRBV12-4	TRBJ1-6	-	-	CASSLYRAGDNSPLHF	TGTGCCAGCAGCCTATACAGGGCTGGGGATAATTCACCCCTCCACTTT
TRBV6-2/TRBV6-3	TRBJ1-1	many	-	CASSYWTQDSLNTEAFF	TGTGCCAGCAGTTACTGGACTCAGGACAGCCTGAACACTGAAGCTTTCTTT
TRBV12-3/TRBV12-4	TRBJ1-4	many	-	CASSLQRGLRDEKLFF	TGTGCCAGCAGTTTACAAAGGGGCCTACGTGATGAAAAACTGTTTTTT
TRBV10-3	TRBJ1-5	few	-	CAISERASYQPQHF	TGTGCCATCAGTGAACGGGCTTCGTATCAGCCCCAGCATTTT
TRBV24-1	TRBJ2-1	few	TRBD2	CATSDWTSGEQFF	TGTGCCACCAGTGATTGGACTAGCGGGGAGCAGTTCTTC
TRBV12-3/TRBV12-4	TRBJ1-4	many	-	CASSLEGVREKLFF	TGTGCCAGCAGTTTAGAAGGAGTTCGGGAAAAACTGTTTTTT
TRBV11-2	TRBJ2-1	-	-	CASRTFSDNEQFF	TGTGCCAGCAGAACCTTTTCAGACAATGAGCAGTTCTTC
TRBV30	TRBJ2-3	many	-	CAWSSGTDTQYF	TGTGCCTGGAGTAGCGGCACAGATACGCAGTATTTT